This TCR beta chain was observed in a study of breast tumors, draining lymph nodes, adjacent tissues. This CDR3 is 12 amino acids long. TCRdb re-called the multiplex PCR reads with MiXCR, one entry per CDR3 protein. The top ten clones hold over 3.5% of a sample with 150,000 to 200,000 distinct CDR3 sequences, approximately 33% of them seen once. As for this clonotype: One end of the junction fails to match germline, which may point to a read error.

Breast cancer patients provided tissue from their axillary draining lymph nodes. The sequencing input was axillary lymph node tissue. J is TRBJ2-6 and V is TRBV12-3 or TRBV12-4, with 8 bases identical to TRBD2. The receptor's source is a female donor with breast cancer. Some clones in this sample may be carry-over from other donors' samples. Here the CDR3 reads CASSFRGGTEAF. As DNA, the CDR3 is TGTGCCAGCAGTTTCCGGGGGGGCACTGAAGCTTTC.